Presented here are 20 T cell receptor beta chains from one specimen sequenced in a study of T cell repertoires in cytomegalovirus infection. TCRdb re-called the reads through MiXCR, storing one row per CDR3 protein. The data show 250,000 to 300,000 distinct CDR3 sequences, less than 9.5% seen once. Sequenced input: PBMCs. Receptors were obtained from a human donor in good health (CMV status not recorded). Some clones in this sample may be carry-over from other donors' samples.

The table lists this clonotype with a few counts. This sequence joins TRBV7-9 and TRBJ1-1, with 8 bases that match TRBD1. CDR3 length: 15 amino acids. V lost 8 bases to trimming and J lost 1 base; unmatched junction nucleotides: 9. Per the germline V gene, CDR1 is SEHNR and CDR2 is FQNEAQ (reference sequence). The DNA for the CDR3 is TGTGCCAGCGCCGTGGGGGACAGGTCGAACACTGAAGCTTTCTTT. Protein: CASAVGDRSNTEAFF.

This clonotype was counted ten times or more. The rearrangement joins TRBV7-9 to TRBJ1-5; D is unresolved. V gave up 3 bases and J gave up 4 bases, with 10 bases separating them. The CDR3 spans 14 residues. The germline CDR1 and CDR2 sequences are SEHNR and FQNEAQ (reference sequence). DNA for the CDR3: TGTGCCAGCAGCTTCGGGCAGAATAATCAGCCCCAGCATTTT. It encodes CASSFGQNNQPQHF.

This clonotype was found many times. The chain couples TRBV5-5 to TRBJ2-3; 7 nucleotides agree with TRBD1. The germline gives CDR1 SGHKS, CDR2 YYEKEE (reference sequence). The V and J ends lost 2 bases and 11 bases, in that order; junction bases with no gene match: 5. This CDR3 contains 12 residues. CDR3 residues: CASSFDRVGQYF. The CDR3 region has the DNA TGTGCCAGCAGCTTTGACAGGGTGGGGCAGTATTTT.

This clonotype has ten or more counts. This chain links TRBV6-4 with TRBJ2-3; 10 nucleotides match TRBD1. V dropped 2 bases and J dropped 7; count of bases not matched to a gene: 6. CDR1 MRHNA and CDR2 SNTAGT come from the germline V gene. The CDR3 contains 15 residues. The DNA of the CDR3 is TGTGCCAGCAGTGACGGACAGGGGGGAATGAATACGCAGTATTTT. Its translation is CASSDGQGGMNTQYF.

This clonotype was counted many times. The chain is built from TRBV29-1 and TRBJ1-1; D may be TRBD1 (6 bases). V was trimmed by 6 bases and J by 6 bases, leaving 20 bases between them. Germline loops: CDR1 SQVTM, CDR2 ANQGSEA. The CDR3 spans 14 residues. The CDR3 nucleotides read TGCAGCGTCCCGGGGCCGGGGGGGCTGGCTGAAGCTTTCTTT. The encoded protein is CSVPGPGGLAEAFF.

This clonotype came up many times. The chain links TRBV7-2 to TRBJ2-7; perhaps TRBD2 as D (5 bases). The V and J ends lost 5 bases and 4 bases respectively, with 12 bases between them. This CDR3 contains 13 residues. Germline lookup yields CDR1 SGHTA and CDR2 FQGNSA. The CDR3 region is CASSPSPGYEQYF. CDR3 nucleotides: TGTGCCAGCAGCCCCTCCCCGGGGTACGAGCAGTACTTC.

Only a few counts were recorded for this clonotype. The V call is TRBV29-1, the J call TRBJ1-1; D perhaps matches TRBD1 (6 bases). CDR1 is SQVTM and CDR2 is ANQGSEA in the germline V gene. This CDR3 has 15 residues. The ends were cut back, 7 bases at V and 1 base at J, with 19 bases in the middle. Written as DNA, the CDR3 is TGCAGCGCGAAAGGAATACAGGGTAGGAACACTGAAGCTTTCTTT. The encoded protein is CSAKGIQGRNTEAFF.

This clonotype was seen repeatedly, ten times or more. The CDR3 nucleotides read TGTGCCAGCAGTTTCCAGGGCTCGTATGGCTACACCTTC. Encoded protein: CASSFQGSYGYTF. V and J are TRBV28 and TRBJ1-2; D possibly corresponds to TRBD1 (5 bases). The germline gives CDR1 MDHEN, CDR2 SYDVKM. The ends were cut back, 3 bases at V and 5 bases at J, with 10 bases in the middle. CDR3 length: 13 residues.

This clonotype was observed at least ten times. The V gene is TRBV11-3, the J gene TRBJ2-3; D unresolved. V was pared by 5 bases and J by 6 bases, with 12 bases between. This CDR3 spans 13 amino acids. Per the germline V gene, CDR1 is SGHNT and CDR2 is YENEEA. The CDR3 sequence is CASSPQVADTQYF. CDR3 DNA: TGTGCCAGCAGCCCGCAGGTGGCGGATACGCAGTATTTT.

This clonotype has at least ten counts. The junction departs from the called germline gene at one end, perhaps through a read error. The chain joins TRBV29-1 to TRBJ2-7; a possible D gene is TRBD1 (5 bases). The germline CDR1 and CDR2 sequences are SQVTM and ANQGSEA. The CDR3 covers 11 residues. CDR3 residues: CSVATTAEQYF. The DNA of the CDR3 is TGCAGCGTAGCTACGACAGCCGAGCAGTATTTC.

This clonotype was seen repeatedly, ten times or more. The CDR3 nucleotides are TGTGCCAGCAGCTTCCAGGGGGTGAAAGGGACCGGGGAGCTGTTTTTT. Translation: CASSFQGVKGTGELFF. The chain carries TRBV7-2 and TRBJ2-2; 7 bases match TRBD1. J lost 5 bases, V lost 3 bases, and 9 bases had no gene match. The germline V gene has CDR1 SGHTA and CDR2 FQGNSA. The CDR3 is 16 residues long.

The chain uses TRBV20-1 and TRBJ2-1; maybe TRBD2 (6 bases). The CDR3 contains 15 residues. Germline CDR1 is DFQATT and CDR2 is SNEGSKA (reference sequence). V was pared by 5 bases and J by 8 bases, with 22 bases between. The CDR3 loop reads CSAGRRELVLDEQFF. CDR3 nucleotides: TGCAGTGCTGGACGGAGGGAGCTCGTGCTCGATGAGCAGTTCTTC.

This clonotype has only a few counts. The V call is TRBV20-1, the J call TRBJ1-5; no firm D call. V lost 3 bases and J lost 4, with 19 bases in between. Germline CDR1 and CDR2: DFQATT and SNEGSKA (reference sequence). CDR3 size: 16 residues. CDR3 loop: CSASSDSRRANQPQHF. In nucleotides, the CDR3 is TGCAGTGCTAGTAGCGATTCCAGACGAGCGAATCAGCCCCAGCATTTT.

This clonotype has at least ten counts. This chain connects TRBV7-2 to TRBJ2-7; the D is unclear. This CDR3 contains 14 residues. Between the trimmed V and J ends, which lost 2 bases and 2 bases, there was a span of 10 bases. Germline loops: CDR1 SGHTA, CDR2 FQGNSA. CDR3 nucleotides: TGTGCCAGCAGCTTAACTAAAGACACCTACGAGCAGTACTTC. It codes for CASSLTKDTYEQYF.

This clonotype has a count of ten or more. This chain joins TRBV29-1 and TRBJ2-4; 8 bases are shared with TRBD2. Per germline, CDR1 SQVTM and CDR2 ANQGSEA. This CDR3 is built from 14 residues. Trimming took 5 bases from V and 7 from J; bases not matched to a gene: 10. The CDR3, as DNA: TGCAGCGTTTTGGCCCCGACGGGGGGGAACATTCAGTACTTC. This encodes CSVLAPTGGNIQYF.

This clonotype has a count of ten or more. The V and J genes are TRBV7-2 and TRBJ2-3; TRBD2 matches 9 bases. V lost 3 bases, J lost 1 base, and 11 bases stayed unmatched. The CDR3 extends over 18 amino acids. CDR1 is SGHTA and CDR2 is FQGNSA in the germline V gene. CDR3 in DNA: TGTGCCAGCAGCTTGGGTTCAAGCGGGGGGCACCGCACAGATACGCAGTATTTT. Translating gives CASSLGSSGGHRTDTQYF.

This clonotype was counted at least ten times. The V gene is TRBV7-6, the J gene TRBJ2-1, with 15 bases aligning to TRBD2. There are 17 residues in the CDR3. V shed 5 bases and J 4 bases; nucleotides not matched to a gene: 6. Germline-derived CDR1 and CDR2 are SGHVS and FNYEAQ. DNA for the CDR3: TGTGCCAGCAGCCCATCAGGACTAGCGGGGGGGTACAATGAGCAGTTCTTC. It is translated as CASSPSGLAGGYNEQFF.

This clonotype was recorded at least ten times. The CDR3 is CATRLGGNSPLHF. CDR3 bases: TGTGCCACGCGGTTAGGGGGTAATTCACCCCTCCACTTT. This chain links TRBV7-2 with TRBJ1-6; D perhaps matches TRBD1 (6 bases). CDR1 is SGHTA, CDR2 FQGNSA, per germline. The CDR3 contains 13 residues. V was pared by 10 bases and J by 6 bases, with 13 bases between.

This clonotype was seen more than once but under ten times. J is TRBJ2-7 and V is TRBV5-1; the D call may be TRBD1 or TRBD2 (5 bases each). With 3 bases removed from V and 4 bases from J, the gap between germline ends came to 11 bases. There are 13 residues in the CDR3. From germline, CDR1 is SGHRS and CDR2 YFSETQ. CDR3 region: CASSSDTGYEQYF. Written as DNA, the CDR3 is TGCGCCAGCAGCTCGGACACGGGATACGAGCAGTACTTC.

This clonotype has only a few counts. The chain has TRBV7-3 and TRBJ2-7, with 8 bases identical to TRBD1. Per germline, CDR1 SGHTA and CDR2 FQGTGA. V gave up 2 bases and J gave up 6 bases; unmatched junction bases: 3. This CDR3 comprises 13 residues. CDR3 sequence: CASSLAGTGEQYF. CDR3 nucleotides: TGTGCCAGCAGCTTAGCAGGGACAGGCGAGCAGTACTTC.